This TCR beta chain was profiled in a study of shared clonotypes between healthy human individuals (dated by TCRdb to 2020 to 2022). Study-wide context: The cohort comprised two women and a few men aged 18 to 49 years. For each donor, three plates each were used for CD4 naive and CD4 memory, two plates were used for CD8 naive, and one plate was used for CD8 memory. To estimate repertoire size and how much clonotypes are shared between individuals, the study performed deep sequencing of blood TCR repertoires from roughly five healthy adults. To increase sequencing depth and limit assay-specific biases, TCR repertoire library preparation and sequencing were carried out by different laboratories using diverse techniques. Per donor, leukapheresis produced somewhere between about 0.8 and 9.5 billion PBMCs. Broad study findings and their caveats: Pairwise subsampling indicated that sequencing depth was expected to affect the degree of clonotype sharing among donors. Sharing across four donors was observed for roughly 5% of naive CD4, 3% to 4% of naive CD8, 2% to 2.5% of memory CD4, and roughly 0.4% of memory CD8 clonotypes. Only blood was sampled, and tissue TCR repertoires likely differ from those in blood. Naive subsets generally had larger estimated clonotype richness than memory subsets did. The small number of donors limited the genetic and exposure-history diversity represented. Compared with non-shared clonotypes, clonotypes shared by all four sorted-subset donors had higher generation probabilities. Even with the large sequencing depth, rarefaction of the sorted-subset datasets indicated that sequencing was incomplete.

Using the deep immunoSEQ assay, TCR CDR3 regions were amplified from genomic DNA by multiplex PCR. Extracted genomic DNA from each cell subset was distributed evenly across all wells of several immunoSEQ 96-well plates, and each plate was treated as a replicate. Each replicate PCR for sorted subsets received about 0.2 ug genomic DNA, equal to 30,000 or so T cell genomes. Purified libraries were quantified with a Qubit 3.0 fluorometer, sized on a Bioanalyzer 2100, and re-quantified with the KAPA Library Quantification kit. A separate single-read 150-cycle Illumina NextSeq 550 flow cell was used to sequence each immunoSEQ 96-well plate. As for the original processing: Because the immunoSEQ output included only junctional sequences and no quality scores, the filtering could not be the same as the filtering used for full-length reads. Sequences were annotated with PyIR, a Python wrapper for IgBLAST v1.9, and V/J genes and CDR3 were assigned using IMGT germline references. Reads with weak V/J assignments (E-value above 1e-6), missing CDR3, stop codons, out-of-frame junctions, or ambiguous translated residues were removed. V3J clonotypes were defined as sequences sharing an identical inferred V gene, J gene, and CDR3 amino acid sequence. The percentage overlap between two repertoires was calculated by dividing the number of shared unique clonotypes by the size of the smaller repertoire. Repertoire richness was assessed with RTK rarefaction, the Chao1 estimator, and Recon v2.1 estimates of unobserved clonotypes. OLGA was used to compute generation probabilities for all TCRbeta clonotypes that the gDNA method yielded from four donors. TCRdb provides this immuneACCESS table in a form limited to in-frame rearrangements. Some clones are lacking; in checked studies, under half of them reflect an unresolved V gene, and why the rest are absent is not known. D and trimming come from the DNA, and the V and J calls and clone size come from that table. The sample includes 2.3 million or so clones, with 85% to 95% observed a single time. Jointly, the top ten make up around 0.4% of the sample.

V is cut by 6 bases and J by 6 bases, and the space between the germline ends is 19 bases. From the cysteine up to the phenylalanine, the CDR3 has a length of 15 residues. Only CDR3 DNA remains: 45 bases, in frame from the first base. The germline V gene gives CDR1 as SGHRS and CDR2 as YFSETQ. The donors were healthy, HIV-negative adults who had no recently reported acute infections or vaccinations. Only Caucasian adults living in Nashville, Tennessee, USA were represented among the donors. CD4+ T cells were enriched through magnetic negative selection, after which naive cells were positively selected on CD45RA and the remaining negative fraction served as the memory subset. Blood was obtained by leukapheresis, after which PBMCs were separated by Ficoll-Histopaque density gradient centrifugation and cryopreserved in liquid nitrogen vapor phase. Purity and quantity of every magnetically sorted T cell population were checked by analytical flow cytometry. Genomic DNA was isolated from each sorted fraction and quantified by UV absorbance on a Nanodrop 2000c.

As regards this clone: Its binding antigen is unknown. No much larger clonotype is one base removed from it; base qualities were not supplied.

The clonotype comes from a man between 18 and 35 years old in good health. Some clones in this sample may be carry-over from other donors' samples. Material for sequencing was naive CD4+ T cells from PBMCs. The cell subset or site label corresponds to: CD45RA+ positively selected. The chain is encoded by TRBV5-1 joined to TRBJ2-1; the D region possibly corresponds to TRBD2 (5 bases align). The DNA sequence follows: TGCGCCAGCACGACTGTTAGCGATGTAAGCAATGAGCAGTTCTTC. The encoded protein is CASTTVSDVSNEQFF.